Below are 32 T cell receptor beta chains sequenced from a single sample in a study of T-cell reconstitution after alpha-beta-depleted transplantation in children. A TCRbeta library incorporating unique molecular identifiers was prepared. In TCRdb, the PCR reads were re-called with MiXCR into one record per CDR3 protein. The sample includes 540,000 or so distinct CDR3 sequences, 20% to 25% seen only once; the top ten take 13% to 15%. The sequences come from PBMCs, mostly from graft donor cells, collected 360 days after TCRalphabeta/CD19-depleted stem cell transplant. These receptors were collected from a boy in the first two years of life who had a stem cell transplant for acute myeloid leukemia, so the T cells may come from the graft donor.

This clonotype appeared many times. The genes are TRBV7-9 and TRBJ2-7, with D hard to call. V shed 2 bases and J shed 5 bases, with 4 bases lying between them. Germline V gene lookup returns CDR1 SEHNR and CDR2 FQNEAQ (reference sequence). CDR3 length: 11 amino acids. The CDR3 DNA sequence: TGTGCCAGCAGCTTATCCAACGAGCAGTACTTC. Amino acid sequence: CASSLSNEQYF.

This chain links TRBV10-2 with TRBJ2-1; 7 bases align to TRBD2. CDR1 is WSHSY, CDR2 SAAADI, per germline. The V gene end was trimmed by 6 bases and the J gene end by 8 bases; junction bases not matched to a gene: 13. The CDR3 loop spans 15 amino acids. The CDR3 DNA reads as TGCGCCAGCAGACCCGGCCTAGCGGTTTTCGATGAGCAGTTCTTC. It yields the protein CASRPGLAVFDEQFF.

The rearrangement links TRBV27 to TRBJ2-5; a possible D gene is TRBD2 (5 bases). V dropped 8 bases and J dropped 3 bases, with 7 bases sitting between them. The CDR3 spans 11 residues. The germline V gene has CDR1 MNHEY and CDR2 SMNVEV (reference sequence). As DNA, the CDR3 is TGTGCCAGCGGGCGGGAAGAGACCCAGTACTTC. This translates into CASGREETQYF.

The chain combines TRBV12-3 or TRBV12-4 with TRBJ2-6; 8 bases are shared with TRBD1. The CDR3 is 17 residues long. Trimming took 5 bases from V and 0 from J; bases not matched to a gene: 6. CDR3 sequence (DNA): TGTGCCAGCAGTCTCCGGGGACAGGTCTCTGGGGCCAACGTCCTGACTTTC. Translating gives CASSLRGQVSGANVLTF.

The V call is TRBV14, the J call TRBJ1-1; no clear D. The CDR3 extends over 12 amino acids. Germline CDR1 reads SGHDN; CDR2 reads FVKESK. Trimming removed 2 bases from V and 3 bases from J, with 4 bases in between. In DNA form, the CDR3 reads TGTGCCAGCAGCCAACAGTACACTGAAGCTTTCTTT. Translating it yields CASSQQYTEAFF.

Written as DNA, the CDR3 is TGCGCCAGCAGCTCGGGGACTAGCGGGGCCCCTGGGAATGAGCAGTTCTTC. It is translated as CASSSGTSGAPGNEQFF. The chain is built from TRBV5-1 and TRBJ2-1; 13 positions match TRBD2. V shed 3 bases, J shed 7 bases, and the junction held 10 bases outside the gene matches. The CDR3 contains 17 residues. Germline lookup yields CDR1 SGHRS and CDR2 YFSETQ.

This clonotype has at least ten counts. CDR3 bases: TGTGCCAGCAGCTTAACGTATCGGACTTATTCCCCCTACGAGCAGTACTTC. Its protein product is CASSLTYRTYSPYEQYF. The chain links TRBV7-2 to TRBJ2-7, with D perhaps TRBD2 (5 bases). Trimming took off 2 bases at V and 2 bases at J, with 19 bases between the two ends. This CDR3 has 17 residues. The germline CDR1 and CDR2 sequences are SGHTA and FQGNSA. Together with reference TRBV7-2 and TRBJ2-7, the CDR3 gives the full variable domain: GAGVSQSPSNKVTEKGKDVELRCDPISGHTALYWYRQSLGQGLEFLIYFQGNSAPDKSGLPSDRFSAERTGGSVSTLTIQRTQQEDSAVYLCASSLTYRTYSPYEQYFGPGTRLTVT.

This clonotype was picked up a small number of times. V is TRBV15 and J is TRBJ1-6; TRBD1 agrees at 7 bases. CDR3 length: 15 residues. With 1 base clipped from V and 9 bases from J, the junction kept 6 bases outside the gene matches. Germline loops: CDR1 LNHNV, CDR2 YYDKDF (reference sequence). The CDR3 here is CATSRARDRASPLHF. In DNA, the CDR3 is TGTGCCACCAGCAGAGCGCGAGACAGGGCTTCACCCCTCCACTTT.

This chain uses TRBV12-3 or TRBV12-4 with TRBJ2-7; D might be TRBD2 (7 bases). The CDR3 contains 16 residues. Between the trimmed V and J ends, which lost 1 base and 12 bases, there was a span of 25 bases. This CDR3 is CASSLGPGSGGEKLYF. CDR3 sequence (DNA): TGTGCCAGCAGTTTAGGGCCCGGGTCGGGGGGCGAAAAGTTGTACTTC.

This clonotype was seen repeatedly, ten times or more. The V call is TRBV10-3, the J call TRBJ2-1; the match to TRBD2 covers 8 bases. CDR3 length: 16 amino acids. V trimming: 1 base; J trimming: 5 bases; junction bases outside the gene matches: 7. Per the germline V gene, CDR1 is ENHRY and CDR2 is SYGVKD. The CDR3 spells CAISELTAGGNNEQFF. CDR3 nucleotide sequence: TGTGCCATCAGTGAGTTGACGGCGGGGGGAAACAATGAGCAGTTCTTC.

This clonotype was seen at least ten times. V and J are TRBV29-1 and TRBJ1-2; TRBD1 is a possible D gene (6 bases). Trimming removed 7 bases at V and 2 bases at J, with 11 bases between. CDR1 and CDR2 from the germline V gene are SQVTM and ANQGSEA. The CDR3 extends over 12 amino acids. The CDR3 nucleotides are TGCAGCGCGGCGGGGGCGAACTATGGCTACACCTTC. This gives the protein CSAAGANYGYTF.

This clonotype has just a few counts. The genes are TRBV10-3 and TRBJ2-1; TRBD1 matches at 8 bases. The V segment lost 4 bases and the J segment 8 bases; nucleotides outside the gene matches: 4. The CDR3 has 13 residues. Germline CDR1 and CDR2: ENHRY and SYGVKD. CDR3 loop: CAISVLDRDEQFF. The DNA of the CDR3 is TGTGCCATCAGTGTTTTGGACAGGGATGAGCAGTTCTTC.

The CDR3 coding sequence is TGCAGTGCTAGAGAGGTTGGTAGCGGGGGACTTATCCGCACAGATACGCAGTATTTT. Its translation is CSAREVGSGGLIRTDTQYF. The chain uses TRBV20-1 and TRBJ2-3; 9 bases are shared with TRBD2. J was trimmed by 1 base and V by 0 bases; bases with no gene match: 14. The CDR3 totals 19 residues. Germline V gene sequence: CDR1 DFQATT, CDR2 SNEGSKA (reference sequence).

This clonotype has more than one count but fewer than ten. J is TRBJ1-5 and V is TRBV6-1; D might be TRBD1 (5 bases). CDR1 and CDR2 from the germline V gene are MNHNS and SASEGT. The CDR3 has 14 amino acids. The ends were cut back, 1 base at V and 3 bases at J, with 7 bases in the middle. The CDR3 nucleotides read TGTGCCAGCAGTGAAGGGGACGTCAATCAGCCCCAGCATTTT. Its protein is CASSEGDVNQPQHF.

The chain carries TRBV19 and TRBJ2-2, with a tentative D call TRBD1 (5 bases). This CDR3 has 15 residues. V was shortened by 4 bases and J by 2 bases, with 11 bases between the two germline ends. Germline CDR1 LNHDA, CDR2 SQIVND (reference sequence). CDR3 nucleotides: TGTGCCAGTAGTACCCTGACAGAAAACACCGGGGAGCTGTTTTTT. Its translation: CASSTLTENTGELFF.

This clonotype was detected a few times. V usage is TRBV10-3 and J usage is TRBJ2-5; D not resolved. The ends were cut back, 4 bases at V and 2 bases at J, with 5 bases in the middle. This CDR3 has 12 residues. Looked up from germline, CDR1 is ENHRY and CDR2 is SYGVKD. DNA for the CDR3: TGTGCCATCAGTGCCGTACAAGAGACCCAGTACTTC. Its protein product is CAISAVQETQYF.

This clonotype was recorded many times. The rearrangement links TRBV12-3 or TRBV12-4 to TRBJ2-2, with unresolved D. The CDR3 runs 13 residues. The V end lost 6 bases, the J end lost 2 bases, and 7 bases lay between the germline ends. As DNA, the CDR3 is TGTGCCAGCAGGGCCCCTAACACCGGGGAGCTGTTTTTT. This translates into CASRAPNTGELFF.

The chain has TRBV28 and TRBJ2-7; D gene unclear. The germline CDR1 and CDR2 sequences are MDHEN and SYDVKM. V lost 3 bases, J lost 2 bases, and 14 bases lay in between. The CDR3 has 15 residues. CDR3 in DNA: TGTGCCAGCAGTTTCAGCAAGGACGGCACCTACGAGCAGTACGTC. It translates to CASSFSKDGTYEQYV.

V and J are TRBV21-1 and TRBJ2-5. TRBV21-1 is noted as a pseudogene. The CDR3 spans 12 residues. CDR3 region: CASPKAWETQYF. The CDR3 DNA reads TGTGCCAGCCCTAAAGCGTGGGAGACCCAGTACTTC.

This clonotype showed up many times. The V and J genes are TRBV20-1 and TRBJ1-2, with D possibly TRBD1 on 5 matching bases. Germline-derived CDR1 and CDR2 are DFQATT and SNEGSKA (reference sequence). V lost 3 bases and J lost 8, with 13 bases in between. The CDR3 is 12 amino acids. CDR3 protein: CSASKGNSGYTF. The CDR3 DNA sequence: TGCAGTGCTAGTAAGGGGAATTCGGGCTACACCTTC.

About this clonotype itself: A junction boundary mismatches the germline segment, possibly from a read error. The CDR3 sequence: CSARGERGYRF. The CDR3 bases are TGCAGTGCTAGGGGAGAGAGAGGGTACCGCTTT. The V call is TRBV20-1, the J call TRBJ1-3; D uncertain. Germline assignment: CDR1 DFQATT and CDR2 SNEGSKA (reference sequence). This CDR3 is 11 amino acids long.

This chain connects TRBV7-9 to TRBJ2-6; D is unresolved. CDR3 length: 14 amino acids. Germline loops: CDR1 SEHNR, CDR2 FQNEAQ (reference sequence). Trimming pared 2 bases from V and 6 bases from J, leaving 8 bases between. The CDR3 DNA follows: TGTGCCAGCAGCTTAACCTTATCGGCCAACGTCCTGACTTTC. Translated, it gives CASSLTLSANVLTF.

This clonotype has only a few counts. This chain's CDR3 is CSASSRAGGQYF. CDR3 coding DNA: TGCAGTGCTAGTTCTCGAGCGGGGGGGCAGTATTTT. V usage is TRBV20-1 and J usage is TRBJ2-3; 9 positions agree with TRBD2. CDR3 size: 12 residues. Per germline, CDR1 DFQATT and CDR2 SNEGSKA (reference sequence). J was trimmed by 11 bases and V by 3 bases; bases with no gene match: 6.

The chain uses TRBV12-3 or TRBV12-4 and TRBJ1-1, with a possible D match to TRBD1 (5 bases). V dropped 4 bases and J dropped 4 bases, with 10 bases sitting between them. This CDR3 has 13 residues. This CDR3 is CASSSAGPTEAFF. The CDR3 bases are TGTGCCAGCAGTTCGGCAGGGCCCACTGAAGCTTTCTTT.

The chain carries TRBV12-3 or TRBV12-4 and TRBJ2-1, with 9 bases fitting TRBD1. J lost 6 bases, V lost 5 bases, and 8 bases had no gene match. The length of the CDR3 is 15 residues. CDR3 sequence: CASSTRTGELNEQFF. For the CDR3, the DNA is TGTGCCAGCAGTACCCGGACAGGGGAACTCAATGAGCAGTTCTTC.

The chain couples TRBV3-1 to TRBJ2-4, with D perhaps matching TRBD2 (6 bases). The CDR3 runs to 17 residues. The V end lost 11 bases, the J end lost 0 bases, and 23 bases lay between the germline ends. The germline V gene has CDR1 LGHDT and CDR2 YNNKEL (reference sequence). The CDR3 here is CACTPGRRGTAKNIQYF. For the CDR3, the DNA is TGTGCCTGCACCCCTGGCCGGCGGGGAACAGCCAAAAACATTCAGTACTTC.

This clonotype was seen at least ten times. The CDR3 region has the DNA TGTGCCAGCAGCCCCACAGGGTTGGGCTTTGAGCAGTTCTTC. Translation: CASSPTGLGFEQFF. The chain is built from TRBV12-3 or TRBV12-4 and TRBJ2-1; the D gene is possibly TRBD1 (6 bases). This CDR3 comprises 14 residues. V lost 6 bases, J lost 9 bases, and 18 bases lay in between.

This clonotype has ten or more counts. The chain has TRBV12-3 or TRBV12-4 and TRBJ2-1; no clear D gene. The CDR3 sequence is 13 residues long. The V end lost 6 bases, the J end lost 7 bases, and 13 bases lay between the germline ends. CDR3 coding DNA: TGTGCCAGCAGCCTCGACCAGAGTAATGAGCAGTTCTTC. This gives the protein CASSLDQSNEQFF.

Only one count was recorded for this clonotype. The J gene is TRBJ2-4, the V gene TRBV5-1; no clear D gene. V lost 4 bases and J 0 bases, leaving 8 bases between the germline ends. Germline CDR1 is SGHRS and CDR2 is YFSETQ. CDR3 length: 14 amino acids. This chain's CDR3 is CASSPDGAKNIQYF. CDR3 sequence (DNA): TGCGCCAGCAGCCCGGACGGAGCCAAAAACATTCAGTACTTC.

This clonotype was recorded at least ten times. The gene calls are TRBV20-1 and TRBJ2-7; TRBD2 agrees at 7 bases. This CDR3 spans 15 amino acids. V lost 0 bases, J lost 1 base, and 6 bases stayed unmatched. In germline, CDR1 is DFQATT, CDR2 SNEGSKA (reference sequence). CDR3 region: CSAREEGRASYEQYF. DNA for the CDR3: TGCAGTGCTAGAGAAGAAGGGAGGGCATCCTACGAGCAGTACTTC.

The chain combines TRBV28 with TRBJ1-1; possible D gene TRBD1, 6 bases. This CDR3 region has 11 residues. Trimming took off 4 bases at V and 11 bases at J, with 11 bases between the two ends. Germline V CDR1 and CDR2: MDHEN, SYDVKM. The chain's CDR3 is CASSYRVGAFF. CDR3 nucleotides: TGTGCCAGCAGTTACAGGGTCGGGGCTTTCTTT.

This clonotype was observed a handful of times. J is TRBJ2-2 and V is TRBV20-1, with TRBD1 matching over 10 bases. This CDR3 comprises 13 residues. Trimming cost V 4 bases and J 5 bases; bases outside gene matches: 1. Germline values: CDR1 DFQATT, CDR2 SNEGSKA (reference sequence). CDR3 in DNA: TGCAGTGCTAAGGGACAGGGGACCGGGGAGCTGTTTTTT. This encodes CSAKGQGTGELFF.